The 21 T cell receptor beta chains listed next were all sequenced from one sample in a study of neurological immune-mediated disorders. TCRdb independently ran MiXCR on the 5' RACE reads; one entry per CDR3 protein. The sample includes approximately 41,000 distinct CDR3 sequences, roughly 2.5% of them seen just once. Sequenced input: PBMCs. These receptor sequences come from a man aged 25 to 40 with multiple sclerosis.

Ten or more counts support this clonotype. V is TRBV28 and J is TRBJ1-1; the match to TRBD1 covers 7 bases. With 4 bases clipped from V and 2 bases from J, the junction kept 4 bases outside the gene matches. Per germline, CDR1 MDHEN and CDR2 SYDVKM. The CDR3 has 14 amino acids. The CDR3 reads CASSYRGLNTEAFF. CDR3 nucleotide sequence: TGTGCCAGCAGTTACAGGGGCCTTAACACTGAAGCTTTCTTT.

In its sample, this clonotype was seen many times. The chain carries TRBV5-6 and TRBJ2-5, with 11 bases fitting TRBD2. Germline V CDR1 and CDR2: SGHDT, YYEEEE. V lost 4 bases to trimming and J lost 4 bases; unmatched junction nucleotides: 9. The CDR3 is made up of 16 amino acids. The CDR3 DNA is TGTGCCAGCAGCCCTGAGACTAGCGGGGCCAGAGAGACCCAGTACTTC. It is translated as CASSPETSGARETQYF.

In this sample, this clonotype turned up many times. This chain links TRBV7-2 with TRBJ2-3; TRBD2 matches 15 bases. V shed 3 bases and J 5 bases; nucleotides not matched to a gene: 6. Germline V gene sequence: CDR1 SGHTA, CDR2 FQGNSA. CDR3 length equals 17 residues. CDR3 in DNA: TGTGCCAGCAGCTTCGGACTAGCGGGGGGGCCTTTAGATACGCAGTATTTT. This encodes CASSFGLAGGPLDTQYF.

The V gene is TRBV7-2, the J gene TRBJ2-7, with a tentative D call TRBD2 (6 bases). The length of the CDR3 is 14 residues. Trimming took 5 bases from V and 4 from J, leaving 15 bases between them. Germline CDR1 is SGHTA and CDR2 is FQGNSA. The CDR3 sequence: CASSLRKGTYEQYF. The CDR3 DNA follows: TGTGCCAGCAGCCTCAGGAAGGGGACTTACGAGCAGTACTTC.

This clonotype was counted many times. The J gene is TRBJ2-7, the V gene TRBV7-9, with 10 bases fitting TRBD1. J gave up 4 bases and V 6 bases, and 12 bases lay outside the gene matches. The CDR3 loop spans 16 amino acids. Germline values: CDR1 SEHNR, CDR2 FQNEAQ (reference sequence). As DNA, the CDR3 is TGTGCCAGCAGTAGAACCTCCGGGACAGGGGTGTACGAGCAGTACTTC. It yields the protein CASSRTSGTGVYEQYF. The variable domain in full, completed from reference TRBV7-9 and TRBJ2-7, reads DTGVSQNPRHKITKRGQNVTFRCDPISEHNRLYWYRQTLGQGPEFLTYFQNEAQLEKSRLLSDRFSAERPKGSFSTLEIQRTEQGDSAMYLCASSRTSGTGVYEQYFGPGTRLTVT.

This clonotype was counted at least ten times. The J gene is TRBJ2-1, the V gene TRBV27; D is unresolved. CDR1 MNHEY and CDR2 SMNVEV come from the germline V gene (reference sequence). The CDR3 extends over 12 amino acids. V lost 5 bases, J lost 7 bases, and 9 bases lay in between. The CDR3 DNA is TGTGCCAGCAGTCTAGATGAGAATGAGCAGTTCTTC. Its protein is CASSLDENEQFF.

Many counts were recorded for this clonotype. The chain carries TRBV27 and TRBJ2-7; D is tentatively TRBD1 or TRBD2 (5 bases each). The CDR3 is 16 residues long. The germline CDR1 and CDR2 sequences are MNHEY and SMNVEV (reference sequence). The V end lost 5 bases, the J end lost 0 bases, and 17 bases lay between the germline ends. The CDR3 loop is CASSLGPGTGSYEQYF. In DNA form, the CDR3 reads TGTGCCAGCAGTCTTGGGCCCGGGACCGGCTCCTACGAGCAGTACTTC.

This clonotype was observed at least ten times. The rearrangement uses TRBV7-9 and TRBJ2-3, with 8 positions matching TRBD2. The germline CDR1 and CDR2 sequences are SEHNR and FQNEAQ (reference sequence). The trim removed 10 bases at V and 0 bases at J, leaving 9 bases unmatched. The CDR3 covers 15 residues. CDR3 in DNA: TGTGCCACCGCCCGGTCTAGCGGGAGCACAGATACGCAGTATTTT. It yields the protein CATARSSGSTDTQYF.

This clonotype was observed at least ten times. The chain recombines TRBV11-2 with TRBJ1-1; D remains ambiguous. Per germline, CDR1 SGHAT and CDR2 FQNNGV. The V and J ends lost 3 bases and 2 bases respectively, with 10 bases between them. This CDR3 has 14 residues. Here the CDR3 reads CASSFDSYNTEAFF. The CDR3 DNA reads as TGTGCCAGCAGCTTCGACTCGTATAACACTGAAGCTTTCTTT.

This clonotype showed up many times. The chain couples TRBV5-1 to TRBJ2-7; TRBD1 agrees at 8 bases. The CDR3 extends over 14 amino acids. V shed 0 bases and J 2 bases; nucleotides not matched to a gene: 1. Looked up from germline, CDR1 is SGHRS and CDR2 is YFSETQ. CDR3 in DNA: TGCGCCAGCAGCTTGGTGACAGGGGCCTACGAGCAGTACTTC. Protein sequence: CASSLVTGAYEQYF.

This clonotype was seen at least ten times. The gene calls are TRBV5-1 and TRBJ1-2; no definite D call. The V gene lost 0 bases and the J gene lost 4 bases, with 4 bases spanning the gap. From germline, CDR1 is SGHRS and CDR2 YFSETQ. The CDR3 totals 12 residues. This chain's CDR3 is CASSLGLYGYTF. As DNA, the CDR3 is TGCGCCAGCAGCTTGGGTCTCTATGGCTACACCTTC.

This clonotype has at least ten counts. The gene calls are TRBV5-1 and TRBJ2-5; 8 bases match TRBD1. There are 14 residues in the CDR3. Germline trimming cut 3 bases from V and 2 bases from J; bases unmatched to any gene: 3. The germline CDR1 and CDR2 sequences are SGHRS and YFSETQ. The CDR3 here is CASSSRTGQETQYF. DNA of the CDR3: TGCGCCAGCAGCTCCCGGACAGGGCAAGAGACCCAGTACTTC.

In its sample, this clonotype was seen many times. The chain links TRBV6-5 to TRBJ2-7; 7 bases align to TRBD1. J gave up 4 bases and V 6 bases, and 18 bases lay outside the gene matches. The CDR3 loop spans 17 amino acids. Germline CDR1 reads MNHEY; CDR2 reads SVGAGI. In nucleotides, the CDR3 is TGTGCCAGCAGCTCGGTTTGGGGAACAGGGGATGAGTACGAGCAGTACTTC. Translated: CASSSVWGTGDEYEQYF.

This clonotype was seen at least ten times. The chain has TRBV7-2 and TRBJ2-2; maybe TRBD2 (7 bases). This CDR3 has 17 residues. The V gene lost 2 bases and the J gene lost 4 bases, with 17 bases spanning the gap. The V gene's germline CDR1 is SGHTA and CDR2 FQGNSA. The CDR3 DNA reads TGTGCCAGCAGCTTAACCCGGGGGGCCTCGAGCACCGGGGAGCTGTTTTTT. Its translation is CASSLTRGASSTGELFF.

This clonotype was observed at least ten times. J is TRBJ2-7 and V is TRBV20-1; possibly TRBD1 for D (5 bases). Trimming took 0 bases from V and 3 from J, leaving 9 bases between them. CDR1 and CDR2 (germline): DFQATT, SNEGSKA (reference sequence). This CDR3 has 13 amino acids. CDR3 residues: CSARDLTGYEQYF. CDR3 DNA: TGCAGTGCTAGAGATCTAACAGGCTACGAGCAGTACTTC.

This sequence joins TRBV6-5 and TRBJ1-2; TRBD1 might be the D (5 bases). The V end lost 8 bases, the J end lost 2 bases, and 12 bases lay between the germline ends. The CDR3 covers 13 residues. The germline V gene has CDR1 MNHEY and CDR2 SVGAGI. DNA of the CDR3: TGTGCCAGCCACCGCCGGGGGAACTATGGCTACACCTTC. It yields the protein CASHRRGNYGYTF.

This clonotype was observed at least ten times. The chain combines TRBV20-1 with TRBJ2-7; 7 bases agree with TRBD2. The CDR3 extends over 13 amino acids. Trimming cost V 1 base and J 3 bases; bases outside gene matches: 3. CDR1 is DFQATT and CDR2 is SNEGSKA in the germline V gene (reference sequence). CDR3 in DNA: TGCAGTGCTAGAGGGGACTACCTCTACGAGCAGTACTTC. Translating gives CSARGDYLYEQYF.

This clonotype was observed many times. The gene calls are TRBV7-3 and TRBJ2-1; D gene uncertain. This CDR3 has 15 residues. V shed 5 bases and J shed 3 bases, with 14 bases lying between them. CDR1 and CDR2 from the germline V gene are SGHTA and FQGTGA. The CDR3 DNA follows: TGTGCCAGCAGCCCTACAACCGGACGCTACAATGAGCAGTTCTTC. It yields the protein CASSPTTGRYNEQFF.

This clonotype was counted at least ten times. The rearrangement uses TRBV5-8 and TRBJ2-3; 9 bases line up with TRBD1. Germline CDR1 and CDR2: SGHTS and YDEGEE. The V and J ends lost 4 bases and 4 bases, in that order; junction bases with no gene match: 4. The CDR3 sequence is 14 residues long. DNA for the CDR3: TGTGCCAGCAGCACGGACAGGGGTGCAGATACGCAGTATTTT. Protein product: CASSTDRGADTQYF.

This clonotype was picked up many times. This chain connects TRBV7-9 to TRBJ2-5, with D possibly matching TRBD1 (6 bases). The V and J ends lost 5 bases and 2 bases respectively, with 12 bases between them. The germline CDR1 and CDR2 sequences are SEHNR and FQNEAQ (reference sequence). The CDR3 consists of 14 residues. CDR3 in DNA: TGTGCCAGCAGCCCCTGGACAGAGCAAGAGACCCAGTACTTC. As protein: CASSPWTEQETQYF. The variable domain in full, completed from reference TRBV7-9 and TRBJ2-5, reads DTGVSQNPRHKITKRGQNVTFRCDPISEHNRLYWYRQTLGQGPEFLTYFQNEAQLEKSRLLSDRFSAERPKGSFSTLEIQRTEQGDSAMYLCASSPWTEQETQYFGPGTRLLVL.

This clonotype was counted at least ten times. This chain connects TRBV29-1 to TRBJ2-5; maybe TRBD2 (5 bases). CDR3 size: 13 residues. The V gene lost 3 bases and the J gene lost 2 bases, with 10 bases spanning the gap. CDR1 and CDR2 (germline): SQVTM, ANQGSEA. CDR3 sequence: CSVDSGRQETQYF. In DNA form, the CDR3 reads TGCAGCGTTGACAGCGGACGGCAAGAGACCCAGTACTTC.